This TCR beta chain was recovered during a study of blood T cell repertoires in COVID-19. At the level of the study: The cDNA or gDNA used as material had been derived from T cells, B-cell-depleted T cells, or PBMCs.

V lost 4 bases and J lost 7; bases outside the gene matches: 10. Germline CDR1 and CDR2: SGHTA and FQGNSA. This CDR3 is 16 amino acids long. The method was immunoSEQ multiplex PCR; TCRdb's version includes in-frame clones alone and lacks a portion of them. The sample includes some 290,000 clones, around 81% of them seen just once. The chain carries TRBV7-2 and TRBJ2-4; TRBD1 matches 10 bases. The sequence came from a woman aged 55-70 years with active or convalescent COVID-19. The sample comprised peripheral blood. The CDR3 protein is CASSSRDRGGRNIQYF. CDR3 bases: TGTGCCAGCAGCTCCCGGGACAGGGGAGGGCGGAACATTCAGTACTTC.